The 11 T cell receptor beta chains presented below share a single source sample, sequenced in a study of CD8 T cells in ankylosing spondylitis. One entry per CDR3 protein results from TCRdb running MiXCR on the 5' RACE reads. This sample has 150,000 to 200,000 distinct CDR3 sequences, with around a third found just once. Sequenced material: synovial fluid, either unsorted or a sorted T cell fraction (not recorded which). The receptors were sampled from a male donor with ankylosing spondylitis.

This chain links TRBV13 with TRBJ1-2, with a tentative D call TRBD1 (6 bases). Trimming took off 3 bases at V and 6 bases at J, with 11 bases between the two ends. Germline CDR1 PRHDT, CDR2 FYEKMQ (reference sequence). CDR3 length equals 13 residues. The CDR3 here is CASSFSPGDGYTF. The CDR3 DNA sequence: TGTGCCAGCAGCTTCAGCCCAGGGGATGGCTACACCTTC.

The chain recombines TRBV6-5 with TRBJ1-1, with D possibly being TRBD1 (5 bases). Germline-derived CDR1 and CDR2 are MNHEY and SVGAGI. The CDR3 covers 13 residues. V was pared by 7 bases and J by 11 bases, with 20 bases between. CDR3 in amino acids: CASISTGVPFAFF. The CDR3 nucleotides read TGTGCCAGCATTAGTACGGGGGTCCCCTTCGCTTTCTTT.

This clonotype was recorded only once. J is TRBJ2-5 and V is TRBV18; D uncertain. This CDR3 is built from 12 residues. CDR1 KGHSH and CDR2 LQKENI come from the germline V gene. V dropped 5 bases and J dropped 5 bases, with 9 bases sitting between them. The CDR3 nucleotides read TGTGCCAGCTCAACGGGCCTCGAGACCCAGTACTTC. The encoded protein is CASSTGLETQYF. Using reference TRBV18 and TRBJ2-5 for the parts outside the CDR3, the full variable domain is NAGVMQNPRHLVRRRGQEARLRCSPMKGHSHVYWYRQLPEEGLKFMVYLQKENIIDESGMPKERFSAEFPKEGPSILRIQQVVRGDSAAYFCASSTGLETQYFGPGTRLLVL.

The sample holds a few counts of this clonotype. V usage is TRBV20-1 and J usage is TRBJ1-3, with D perhaps matching TRBD1 (5 bases). The CDR3 covers 14 residues. The germline V and J ends were trimmed by 0 bases and 2 bases, with 8 bases remaining between them. CDR1 and CDR2 from the germline V gene are DFQATT and SNEGSKA (reference sequence). The DNA of the CDR3 is TGCAGTGCTAGAGATAAGGGGCCTGGAAACACCATATATTTT. Protein: CSARDKGPGNTIYF.

The genes are TRBV5-1 and TRBJ2-2; D remains ambiguous. Germline V CDR1 and CDR2: SGHRS, YFSETQ. The CDR3 has 12 residues. V shed 4 bases and J shed 6 bases, with 7 bases lying between them. The CDR3 loop is CASSTWAGELFF. The CDR3 coding sequence is TGCGCCAGCAGCACCTGGGCCGGGGAGCTGTTTTTT.

There are a few counts of this clonotype. J is TRBJ2-1 and V is TRBV20-1, with 11 bases aligning to TRBD2. Germline CDR1 and CDR2: DFQATT and SNEGSKA (reference sequence). J gave up 5 bases and V 6 bases, and 6 bases lay outside the gene matches. CDR3 length: 14 amino acids. The CDR3 region is CSANSGRGNNEQFF. Written as DNA, the CDR3 is TGCAGTGCAAATAGCGGGAGGGGGAACAATGAGCAGTTCTTC.

This clonotype was detected only a few times. The chain has TRBV19 and TRBJ1-1; TRBD1 agrees at 7 bases. Trimming cost V 5 bases and J 5 bases; bases outside gene matches: 11. This CDR3 is built from 15 residues. The germline CDR1 and CDR2 sequences are LNHDA and SQIVND (reference sequence). CDR3 protein: CASSPPTGTKTEAFF. As DNA, the CDR3 is TGTGCCAGTAGTCCCCCGACAGGGACGAAGACTGAAGCTTTCTTT.

This clonotype was seen ten or more times. V gene TRBV9 combines with J gene TRBJ2-6; a weak D match, TRBD2 (6 bases). Germline CDR1 and CDR2: SGDLS and YYNGEE. This CDR3 region has 16 residues. Trimming cost V 4 bases and J 1 base, with 12 bases left between them. The chain's CDR3 is CASSLGRTSGANVLTF. The CDR3 bases are TGTGCCAGCAGCTTGGGGAGGACTTCTGGGGCCAACGTCCTGACTTTC.

This clonotype came up many times. This chain links TRBV7-9 with TRBJ1-5; tentatively, D is TRBD1 (6 bases). Per germline, CDR1 SEHNR and CDR2 FQNEAQ (reference sequence). The V end was cut by 5 bases, the J end by 5 bases, with 13 bases between. The CDR3 totals 14 residues. CDR3 residues: CASSPKDSDQPQHF. The CDR3 DNA sequence: TGTGCCAGCAGCCCGAAGGACAGTGATCAGCCCCAGCATTTT.

The V and J genes are TRBV27 and TRBJ2-1; D is perhaps TRBD1 or TRBD2 (5 bases each). Germline-derived CDR1 and CDR2 are MNHEY and SMNVEV (reference sequence). V lost 4 bases and J 2 bases, leaving 12 bases between the germline ends. This CDR3 has 15 amino acids. This chain's CDR3 is CASSSRDPPYNEQFF. The CDR3 DNA follows: TGTGCCAGCAGTTCGAGGGACCCCCCCTACAATGAGCAGTTCTTC.

This clonotype was observed a handful of times. The rearrangement joins TRBV2 to TRBJ1-5; TRBD1 matches at 11 bases. Germline loops: CDR1 SNHLY, CDR2 FYNNEI. There are 16 residues in the CDR3. Unmatched junction bases numbered 4, after V lost 4 bases and J lost 2 bases. The CDR3 DNA reads TGTGCCAGCAGTGCAGGACAGGGGGCTGGCAATCAGCCCCAGCATTTT. Protein product: CASSAGQGAGNQPQHF.